Each of the 23 T cell receptor beta chains below was sequenced from the same sample in a study of T cell repertoires in cytomegalovirus infection. TCRdb re-analysed the reads in MiXCR, keeping a single row per CDR3 protein. The data show nearly 650,000 distinct CDR3 sequences, roughly 26% seen once. The sample consisted of CD8+ T cells from PBMCs. These receptors originate from a human donor in good health (CMV status not recorded). Some clones in this sample may be carry-over from other donors' samples.

This clonotype has a handful of counts. This rearrangement joins TRBV7-2 to TRBJ2-5; D is perhaps TRBD1 (7 bases). Between the trimmed V and J ends, which lost 1 base and 0 bases, there was a span of 15 bases. Germline CDR1 reads SGHTA; CDR2 reads FQGNSA. CDR3 length: 17 amino acids. CDR3: CASSLGQGGINQETQYF. CDR3 DNA sequence: TGTGCCAGCAGCTTAGGCCAGGGGGGAATTAACCAAGAGACCCAGTACTTC. Combining the CDR3 with reference TRBV7-2 and TRBJ2-5 gives the whole variable domain GAGVSQSPSNKVTEKGKDVELRCDPISGHTALYWYRQSLGQGLEFLIYFQGNSAPDKSGLPSDRFSAERTGGSVSTLTIQRTQQEDSAVYLCASSLGQGGINQETQYFGPGTRLLVL.

The chain recombines TRBV20-1 with TRBJ1-2; 8 positions match TRBD1. The CDR3 is made up of 15 amino acids. Germline assignment: CDR1 DFQATT and CDR2 SNEGSKA (reference sequence). V lost 0 bases, J lost 3 bases, and 6 bases stayed unmatched. The CDR3 sequence: CSARDRQGRYYGYTF. The CDR3 nucleotides read TGCAGTGCTAGAGACCGACAGGGGCGATACTATGGCTACACCTTC.

There are a few counts of this clonotype. The J gene is TRBJ2-7, the V gene TRBV27; TRBD2 aligns across 8 bases. This CDR3 comprises 15 residues. V was pared by 2 bases and J by 2 bases, with 5 bases of the junction left unmatched. Per germline, CDR1 MNHEY and CDR2 SMNVEV (reference sequence). In DNA form, the CDR3 reads TGTGCCAGCAGTTTAACGGCGGGGGGTACCTACGAGCAGTACGTC. It yields the protein CASSLTAGGTYEQYV.

This clonotype was counted ten times or more. The CDR3 DNA reads TGTGCCAGCACATCGACAGGGGGAGGCGAAAAACTGTTTTTT. Translation: CASTSTGGGEKLFF. The chain is built from TRBV7-9 and TRBJ1-4; 9 nucleotides match TRBD1. The length of the CDR3 is 14 residues. Looked up from germline, CDR1 is SEHNR and CDR2 is FQNEAQ (reference sequence). Trimming removed 7 bases from V and 8 bases from J; junction bases left unmatched: 8. The entire variable domain, with the rest obtained from reference TRBV7-9 and TRBJ1-4, is as follows: DTGVSQNPRHKITKRGQNVTFRCDPISEHNRLYWYRQTLGQGPEFLTYFQNEAQLEKSRLLSDRFSAERPKGSFSTLEIQRTEQGDSAMYLCASTSTGGGEKLFFGSGTQLSVL.

This clonotype was seen repeatedly, ten times or more. This chain links TRBV7-2 with TRBJ1-3; D call uncertain. This CDR3 is built from 17 residues. The V gene lost 4 bases and the J gene lost 2 bases, with 18 bases spanning the gap. CDR1 is SGHTA and CDR2 is FQGNSA in the germline V gene. For the CDR3, the DNA is TGTGCCAGCAGCTCGCCCGGGGATTTGCGCCCTGGAAACACCATATATTTT. Its protein product is CASSSPGDLRPGNTIYF.

This clonotype was seen a handful of times. V and J are TRBV28 and TRBJ2-1; no firm D call. V was cut by 3 bases and J by 9 bases, with 12 bases left in between. Germline lookup yields CDR1 MDHEN and CDR2 SYDVKM. The CDR3 has 13 residues. DNA for the CDR3: TGTGCCAGCAGTTTCCTTCCGAGACTTGAGCAGTTCTTC. Amino acid sequence: CASSFLPRLEQFF.

This clonotype showed up many times. V gene TRBV7-3 combines with J gene TRBJ2-2; the match to TRBD1 covers 7 bases. V dropped 6 bases and J dropped 2; count of bases not matched to a gene: 6. CDR1 SGHTA and CDR2 FQGTGA come from the germline V gene. This CDR3 is 15 amino acids long. CDR3 coding DNA: TGTGCCAGCAGGCAAACAGGGGCCAACACCGGGGAGCTGTTTTTT. Its translation: CASRQTGANTGELFF.

This clonotype was seen ten or more times. The rearrangement joins TRBV7-9 to TRBJ1-1, with D perhaps matching TRBD1 (5 bases). CDR1 SEHNR and CDR2 FQNEAQ come from the germline V gene (reference sequence). This CDR3 contains 12 residues. V was trimmed by 6 bases and J by 4 bases, leaving 9 bases between them. The CDR3 protein is CASSSGTTEAFF. In DNA, the CDR3 is TGTGCCAGCAGTTCCGGGACCACTGAAGCTTTCTTT.

The chain couples TRBV29-1 to TRBJ1-2; TRBD1 might be the D (6 bases). The CDR3 totals 9 residues. Germline CDR1 is SQVTM and CDR2 is ANQGSEA. Trimming shortened V by 6 bases and J by 14 bases, and 13 bases separated the two germline ends. The CDR3 protein is CSVGGIHTF. In nucleotides, the CDR3 is TGCAGCGTAGGGGGGATTCATACCTTC.

This clonotype was detected a few times. The gene calls are TRBV7-8 and TRBJ2-3; D gene ambiguous. CDR3 length: 13 amino acids. Trimming cost V 4 bases and J 4 bases, with 9 bases left between them. Germline CDR1 and CDR2: SGHVS and FQNEAQ. The CDR3: CASSSTLSDTQYF. The CDR3 DNA reads TGTGCCAGCAGCTCAACCTTATCAGATACGCAGTATTTT.

This chain links TRBV2 with TRBJ2-1, with a tentative D call TRBD2 (6 bases). Germline CDR1 is SNHLY and CDR2 is FYNNEI. V dropped 4 bases and J dropped 1 base, with 14 bases sitting between them. The length of the CDR3 is 16 residues. The CDR3 here is CASSVFGTESYNEQFF. The CDR3, as DNA: TGTGCCAGCAGTGTGTTCGGGACTGAGTCCTACAATGAGCAGTTCTTC.

The V call is TRBV5-1, the J call TRBJ2-2, with D unclear. Trimming pared 4 bases from V and 0 bases from J, leaving 13 bases between. The length of the CDR3 is 16 residues. Germline assignment: CDR1 SGHRS and CDR2 YFSETQ. The CDR3 region is CASSDKDPANTGELFF. The CDR3 nucleotides read TGCGCCAGCAGCGACAAGGATCCCGCGAACACCGGGGAGCTGTTTTTT. The full variable domain, its missing parts supplied by reference TRBV5-1 and TRBJ2-2, is KAGVTQTPRYLIKTRGQQVTLSCSPISGHRSVSWYQQTPGQGLQFLFEYFSETQRNKGNFPGRFSGRQFSNSRSEMNVSTLELGDSALYLCASSDKDPANTGELFFGEGSRLTVL.

This sequence joins TRBV6-2 or TRBV6-3 and TRBJ1-1; D is undetermined. The V end lost 0 bases, the J end lost 4 bases, and 3 bases lay between the germline ends. This CDR3 is built from 12 residues. The germline V gene encodes CDR1 MNHEY and CDR2 SVGEGT. CDR3 residues: CASSYSFTEAFF. CDR3 DNA sequence: TGTGCCAGCAGTTACTCTTTCACTGAAGCTTTCTTT.

The sample holds a few counts of this clonotype. V gene TRBV14 combines with J gene TRBJ2-1; D gene ambiguous. V gave up 0 bases and J gave up 0 bases, with 12 bases separating them. CDR3 length: 17 residues. Germline-derived CDR1 and CDR2 are SGHDN and FVKESK. CDR3 region: CASSQDLYGPSYNEQFF. For the CDR3, the DNA is TGTGCCAGCAGCCAAGATCTTTACGGACCCTCCTACAATGAGCAGTTCTTC.

The chain has TRBV29-1 and TRBJ1-1; possible D gene TRBD1, 6 bases. Germline-derived CDR1 and CDR2 are SQVTM and ANQGSEA. The CDR3 has 14 residues. V was pared by 3 bases and J by 3 bases, with 14 bases between. DNA of the CDR3: TGCAGCGTTGATGTGGGACAACTACACACTGAAGCTTTCTTT. Its translation is CSVDVGQLHTEAFF.

The chain carries TRBV6-6 and TRBJ2-2; D gene unclear. The germline V gene encodes CDR1 MNHNY and CDR2 SVGAGI (reference sequence). The CDR3 consists of 15 residues. V lost 2 bases and J lost 5, with 12 bases in between. The CDR3 loop reads CASSYPAEVTGELFF. The CDR3 DNA is TGTGCCAGCAGTTACCCGGCAGAAGTTACCGGGGAGCTGTTTTTT.

CDR3 region: CASSPLRITPYEQYF. The CDR3 nucleotides read TGTGCCAGCAGTCCACTCCGGATAACTCCCTACGAGCAGTACTTC. The chain couples TRBV27 to TRBJ2-7; D ambiguous. The CDR3 totals 15 residues. Trimming shortened V by 5 bases and J by 2 bases, and 16 bases separated the two germline ends. Germline V lookup: CDR1 MNHEY, CDR2 SMNVEV (reference sequence).

This chain links TRBV5-1 with TRBJ2-1; D is undetermined. This CDR3 is 14 amino acids long. V was clipped by 0 bases and J by 6 bases, with 10 bases between them. Germline values: CDR1 SGHRS, CDR2 YFSETQ. The DNA of the CDR3 is TGCGCCAGCAGCTTGGGTCTAGTCGGCAATGAGCAGTTCTTC. Amino acid sequence: CASSLGLVGNEQFF.

In regard to this clonotype: Just one base apart from a much larger clone, this may be a read error. The chain links TRBV7-8 to TRBJ2-7, with D unresolved. The CDR3 is 12 amino acids. Germline V gene sequence: CDR1 SGHVS, CDR2 FQNEAQ. DNA for the CDR3: TGTGCCAGCAGAGCAGATCCCTACGAGCCGTACTTC. It yields the protein CASRADPYEPYF. Full variable domain (missing parts from reference TRBV7-8 and TRBJ2-7): GAGVSQSPRYKVAKRGQDVALRCDPISGHVSLFWYQQALGQGPEFLTYFQNEAQLDKSGLPSDRFFAERPEGSVSTLKIQRTQQEDSAVYLCASRADPYEPYFGPGTRLTVT.

The table lists this clonotype with many counts. V is TRBV7-6 and J is TRBJ1-1, with D unresolved. Trimming cost V 5 bases and J 4 bases, with 14 bases left between them. CDR3 length equals 14 residues. From germline, CDR1 is SGHVS and CDR2 FNYEAQ. CDR3 sequence reads: CASSQDPEGTEAFF. In nucleotides, the CDR3 is TGTGCCAGCAGCCAAGACCCGGAGGGCACTGAAGCTTTCTTT. Based on the CDR3 plus reference TRBV7-6 and TRBJ1-1, the full variable domain is GAGVSQSPRYKVTKRGQDVALRCDPISGHVSLYWYRQALGQGPEFLTYFNYEAQQDKSGLPNDRFSAERPEGSISTLTIQRTEQRDSAMYRCASSQDPEGTEAFFGQGTRLTVV.

The CDR3 region has the DNA TGCGCCAGCAGCTTGTACATCTCCGGTAATGAGCAGTTCTTC. Its protein is CASSLYISGNEQFF. V and J are TRBV5-1 and TRBJ2-1, with D uncertain. This CDR3 contains 14 residues. CDR1 is SGHRS, CDR2 YFSETQ, per germline. The V end lost 1 base, the J end lost 7 bases, and 12 bases lay between the germline ends.

For this clonotype: The junction differs from germline at one of its ends, possibly a read error. CDR3 DNA sequence: TGTGCCAGCACCGGACAGTCCCAAAATGTGCAGTTCTTC. Its protein product is CASTGQSQNVQFF. This chain joins TRBV6-2 or TRBV6-3 and TRBJ2-1; possible D gene TRBD1, 6 bases. The CDR3 has 13 residues. CDR1 and CDR2 (germline): MNHEY, SVGEGT.

This clonotype was counted ten times or more. The chain uses TRBV7-9 and TRBJ1-1; D is ambiguous. V gave up 2 bases and J gave up 4 bases, with 5 bases separating them. The CDR3 covers 12 residues. Germline CDR1 reads SEHNR; CDR2 reads FQNEAQ (reference sequence). This CDR3 is CASSLSPTEAFF. The CDR3 nucleotides are TGTGCCAGCAGCTTAAGTCCCACTGAAGCTTTCTTT.